This passage covers 12 T cell receptor beta chains from one sample sequenced in a study of T cell responses to AZD1222 COVID-19 vaccine. Sequencing used immunoSEQ multiplex PCR; TCRdb keeps in-frame clones, though not all of them. Of about 54,000 clones in the sample, 70% to 90% were seen once. Specimen: peripheral blood, collected on day 0 of AZD1222 vaccination. The receptors come from an adult in good health.

The gene calls are TRBV4-1 and TRBJ2-1, with 8 bases fitting TRBD1. There are 17 residues in the CDR3. CDR1 and CDR2 (germline): MGHRA, YSYEKL. V gave up 0 bases and J gave up 5 bases; unmatched junction bases: 9. Here the CDR3 reads CASSQDPLGQGNNEQFF. In DNA form, the CDR3 reads TGCGCCAGCAGCCAAGATCCCCTTGGACAGGGAAACAATGAGCAGTTCTTC.

The rearrangement links TRBV7-9 to TRBJ1-4; unclear D gene. Germline assignment: CDR1 SEHNR and CDR2 FQNEAQ (reference sequence). This CDR3 is built from 14 residues. The ends were cut back, 11 bases at V and 3 bases at J, with 16 bases in the middle. The CDR3 is CAVLSGSPNEKLFF. In nucleotides, the CDR3 is TGTGCCGTACTCTCGGGATCACCTAATGAAAAACTGTTTTTT. The whole variable domain, remainder taken from reference TRBV7-9 and TRBJ1-4, is DTGVSQNPRHKITKRGQNVTFRCDPISEHNRLYWYRQTLGQGPEFLTYFQNEAQLEKSRLLSDRFSAERPKGSFSTLEIQRTEQGDSAMYLCAVLSGSPNEKLFFGSGTQLSVL.

This chain joins TRBV5-6 and TRBJ2-5; the match to TRBD1 covers 8 bases. With V trimmed by 4 bases and J by 5 bases, 4 bases remained unmatched. Germline-derived CDR1 and CDR2 are SGHDT and YYEEEE. The CDR3 length is 13 residues. The CDR3 loop reads CASSPTGGETQYF. In DNA form, the CDR3 reads TGTGCCAGCAGCCCTACAGGGGGGGAGACCCAGTACTTC.

The CDR3 loop is CASSFQDSIYNEQFF. The CDR3 coding sequence is TGTGCCAGCAGCTTCCAGGACAGTATCTACAATGAGCAGTTCTTC. The V call is TRBV7-2, the J call TRBJ2-1; D is possibly TRBD1 (6 bases). The germline V gene encodes CDR1 SGHTA and CDR2 FQGNSA. The CDR3 covers 15 residues. V was trimmed by 3 bases and J by 3 bases, leaving 12 bases between them.

This clone appeared once. The genes are TRBV6-1 and TRBJ2-7, with D possibly matching TRBD1 (6 bases). The CDR3 length is 13 residues. V was trimmed by 2 bases and J by 7 bases, leaving 12 bases between them. Germline CDR1 reads MNHNS; CDR2 reads SASEGT. CDR3: CASSESTRGEQYF. The CDR3 DNA is TGTGCCAGCAGTGAATCAACCAGGGGTGAGCAGTACTTC.

The chain joins TRBV5-4 to TRBJ2-1, with 8 bases fitting TRBD1. V lost 0 bases, J lost 4 bases, and 9 bases stayed unmatched. CDR3 length equals 17 residues. Germline V lookup: CDR1 SGHNT, CDR2 YYREEE (reference sequence). The chain's CDR3 is CASSLAAGGGLYNEQFF. Here the CDR3 DNA reads TGTGCCAGCAGCTTGGCGGCAGGGGGCGGCTTATACAATGAGCAGTTCTTC.

V usage is TRBV7-3 and J usage is TRBJ2-7; the match to TRBD1 covers 10 bases. In germline, CDR1 is SGHTA, CDR2 FQGTGA. The trim removed 4 bases at V and 2 bases at J, leaving 5 bases unmatched. The CDR3 sequence is 15 residues long. CDR3 coding DNA: TGTGCCAGCAGCTCGCCGGACAGGGGGACCTACGAGCAGTACTTC. Translating it yields CASSSPDRGTYEQYF.

CDR3 region: CASSIGHYNEQFF. The CDR3 nucleotides are TGTGCCAGTAGTATTGGCCATTACAATGAGCAGTTCTTC. The rearrangement links TRBV19 to TRBJ2-1; no clear D gene. Between the trimmed V and J ends, which lost 3 bases and 4 bases, there was a span of 7 bases. Per germline, CDR1 LNHDA and CDR2 SQIVND (reference sequence). The CDR3 loop spans 13 amino acids.

The V and J genes are TRBV29-1 and TRBJ2-1; D gene uncertain. CDR1 is SQVTM and CDR2 is ANQGSEA in the germline V gene. V dropped 4 bases and J dropped 8 bases, with 6 bases sitting between them. This CDR3 has 10 residues. CDR3 in DNA: TGCAGCGTTGGCTGGGATGAGCAGTTCTTC. Encoded protein: CSVGWDEQFF.

V usage is TRBV28 and J usage is TRBJ1-4; the match to TRBD1 covers 8 bases. Germline CDR1 reads MDHEN; CDR2 reads SYDVKM. This CDR3 has 15 amino acids. Trimming cost V 5 bases and J 8 bases; bases outside gene matches: 10. The CDR3 DNA reads as TGTGCCAGCAGTCCAGGGGACAGGCTAGGAGAAAAACTGTTTTTT. Translation: CASSPGDRLGEKLFF.

This clone was seen a single time. The chain recombines TRBV6-7 with TRBJ2-2; the match to TRBD1 covers 9 bases. TRBV6-7 is an open reading frame, and its role is uncertain. CDR3 length: 16 amino acids. V lost 4 bases, J lost 3 bases, and 6 bases stayed unmatched. The CDR3 region is CASSSRQGDDTGELFF. In DNA, the CDR3 is TGTGCCAGCAGTTCGAGACAGGGGGATGACACCGGGGAGCTGTTTTTT.

The chain couples TRBV6-6 to TRBJ1-6, with 9 bases identical to TRBD1. The CDR3 is 15 residues long. CDR1 is MNHNY and CDR2 is SVGAGI in the germline V gene (reference sequence). V was pared by 0 bases and J by 6 bases, with 0 bases of the junction left unmatched. The DNA for the CDR3 is TGTGCCAGCAGTTACTCGGGACAGGGTAATTCACCCCTCCACTTT. It translates to CASSYSGQGNSPLHF.